What follows are 5 T cell receptor beta chains derived from one specimen sequenced in a study of shared clonotypes between healthy human individuals. Produced via immunoSEQ multiplex PCR; TCRdb's table is partial and in-frame only. This repertoire shows about 490,000 clones, more than 65% found once; its top ten account for about 12%. Input material: PBMCs. These receptors were obtained from a middle-aged woman in good health. Some clones in this sample may be carry-over from other donors' samples.

With respect to this clone: A far larger clone is off by one base, so a read error is likely. The CDR3 loop reads CSVEEGTIQETRYF. Written as DNA, the CDR3 is TGCAGCGTTGAAGAAGGGACAATCCAAGAGACCCGGTACTTC. The V gene is TRBV29-1, the J gene TRBJ2-5; D possibly corresponds to TRBD1 (6 bases). Germline V gene data show CDR1 as SQVTM and CDR2 as ANQGSEA. CDR3 length: 14 residues.

To note about this clone: A far larger clone is just one base off, so this is likely a read error. The J gene is TRBJ2-3, the V gene TRBV2; 8 nucleotides line up with TRBD2. The CDR3 length is 13 residues. With V trimmed by 6 bases and J by 5 bases, 4 bases remained unmatched. The V gene's germline CDR1 is SNHLY and CDR2 FYNNEI. Written as DNA, the CDR3 is TGTGCCAGCAGAAGCGGGAGTCGAGATACGCAGTATTTT. Protein: CASRSGSRDTQYF.

The chain is built from TRBV12-2 and TRBJ2-3; TRBD2 is taken as the D call from the table, unchecked against the DNA. TRBV12-2 is annotated as a pseudogene. This CDR3 has 16 residues. As DNA, the CDR3 is TGTGCAAGTCGCTTACTACTAGCTCATCTCACAGATACGCAGTATTTT. Residues: CASRLLLAHLTDTQYF.

V is TRBV19 and J is TRBJ2-7; no firm D call. Deletions cut 4 bases from V and 0 bases from J, with 10 bases between. Germline V gene sequence: CDR1 LNHDA, CDR2 SQIVND (reference sequence). The CDR3 is 14 residues long. In DNA form, the CDR3 reads TGTGCCAGTAGTAGGGCCCCGGACTCCTACGAGCAGTACTTC. Its protein is CASSRAPDSYEQYF.

On this clone itself: A far larger clone is one base from this, pointing to a likely read error. Other DNA sequences from this sample encode an identical CDR3 as well. This chain links TRBV6-1 with TRBJ1-1; D remains ambiguous. The germline gives CDR1 MNHNS, CDR2 SASEGT. The CDR3 covers 14 residues. CDR3 protein: CASSEGPFNTEAFF. The DNA for the CDR3 is TGTGCCAGCAGTGAAGGTCCTTTCAACACCGAAGCTTTCTTT.